This T cell receptor beta chain stems from a study of T cell clones after liver transplantation. Sequencing used immunoSEQ multiplex PCR; TCRdb keeps in-frame clones, though not all of them. In the table there are about 50,000 clones, 65% to 80% of which are singletons. V was clipped by 8 bases and J by 4 bases, with 11 bases between them. The CDR3 loop spans 12 amino acids. Looked up from germline, CDR1 is SNHLY and CDR2 is FYNNEI. This clone was seen only once. The clonotype originates from a human patient who received a liver transplant. Part of the T cell pool may stem from the graft donor. The J gene is TRBJ1-2, the V gene TRBV2, with no clear D. This specimen was CD4+ T cells from blood, taken approximately 54 months after liver transplant. The CDR3, as DNA: TGTGCCAGCGGAGAGGACGGCTATGGCTACACCTTC. Residues: CASGEDGYGYTF.